The sequence of this TCR beta chain was determined in a study of glioma-infiltrating T cells (TCRdb year 2016). Some background on the complete study: Glioma tissue, non-neoplastic brain tissue and matched peripheral blood mononuclear cells were used as sources from which TCR alpha- and beta-chain repertoires were sequenced. To measure how far tissue and blood T-cell populations diverged, each tissue-infiltrating repertoire was compared against the peripheral blood repertoire of the same patient. Three low-grade glioma patients, roughly 8 primary glioblastoma patients and three non-glioma patients contributing non-neoplastic brain tissue were included in the paired cohort. Overall results and qualifications from the work: Tissue and blood shared very few CDR3 sequences, a result attributed to high CDR3 diversity and limited sampling. Group comparisons rested on small numbers: three non-neoplastic, three low-grade glioma and eight glioblastoma patients. VJ-independent divergence between tissue and blood was lower than expected in non-neoplastic patients but higher than expected in all gliomas, particularly low-grade gliomas.

Inclusive of the bounding cysteine and phenylalanine, the CDR3 is 15 residues long. Left in the record is the CDR3 DNA by itself, 45 bases read in frame from the first base. Clipping removes 3 bases from V and 1 base from J, with 4 as the unmatched junction base count. The germline V gene (reference sequence) gives CDR1 as WNHNN and CDR2 as SYGVQD. TCR alpha and beta CDR3 regions were amplified with the iRepertoire nested amplicon-rescue multiplex PCR (arm-PCR) platform from RNA. One-step reverse transcription and amplification used about 95-450 ng of tissue mRNA or PBMC total RNA as input. Following bead purification, Illumina adapters were added by a secondary multiplex PCR, and libraries between 200 and 400 bp were gel-purified. The libraries contained internal 6-nucleotide barcodes that were used for demultiplexing. Sequencing of libraries was performed on an Illumina MiSeq with 2x220 or 2x250 nucleotide paired-end reads. The original methods were these. FLASH 1.2.11 was used to merge paired reads, and BWA-MEM then aligned the reads to the GRCh37 human genome before TRA and TRB reads were extracted. V and J assignment used an IMGT-derived reference of cassette sequences and CDR3 motifs that included pseudogenes. Reads were translated in three frames, and productive CDR3s were defined by a C…FGXG motif without stop codons. A clonotype was defined as a unique combination of a V-J cassette pair and a CDR3 amino acid sequence. Reads were filtered by Hamming distance, with the threshold set by the sequence error rate of each sample in mapped regions. TCRdb took the public reads, trimmed them with fastp at Q25, ran MiXCR for clone calling and kept in-frame beta chains. Identical CDR3 proteins give one entry, which carries the most common genes and DNA. The V and J calls here are based on TCRdb, not the publication. This sample comprises 100,000 to 150,000 distinct CDR3 sequences, more than 20% of them detected only once. About a quarter of the sample goes to the ten largest clones.

Worth noting for this clonotype: Its antigen remains unidentified. No much larger clonotype is one base removed from it; base qualities were not supplied.

The sequence links TRBV10-1 to TRBJ2-3; 7 of the junction bases match TRBD2. This TCR derives from a human donor with low-grade glioma or glioblastoma, undergoing nonglioma brain surgery, or in good health (not recorded which). The sample was glioma tissue, nonneoplastic brain tissue, or PBMCs (not recorded which). The CDR3 region has the sequence CASSEAGPGTDTQYF. The nucleotide sequence reads TGCGCCAGCAGTGAAGCGGGGCCCGGCACAGATACGCAGTATTTT.